This TCR beta chain appears in the sequencing data of a study of alternative splicing in chronic myeloid leukemia remission (dated by TCRdb to between 2020 and 2021). At the level of the whole study: Remission specimens from the trials were collected at major or complete molecular response, at 12 or 24 months of TKI therapy. In terms of female/male counts, the diagnosis samples were 11/5, the remission samples were 8/3 and the controls were 2/4. Peripheral blood from chronic-phase CML patients at diagnosis and remission was profiled by RNA sequencing and compared with healthy donors. The French Persistem study contributed nine CML samples, of which seven were diagnostic and two were matched remission samples. The RESIST (imatinib), ENESTxtnd (nilotinib) and PINNACLE (nilotinib plus pegylated interferon) trials supplied nine diagnostic specimens along with matched remission specimens. Total RNA was extracted with Trizol from peripheral blood mononuclear cells of diagnosis, remission and control samples. The median age was around 50 years at diagnosis, approximately 61 at remission and less than 40 for the healthy controls. Trial diagnostic specimens were total leukocytes from peripheral blood collected in EDTA.

The time point tag for this specimen amounts to: major or complete molecular response after front-line TKI therapy. About 17 CML patients made up the patient cohort, and matched post-remission samples were obtained for some of these patients. Here is what the overall study found, with its caveats: At remission, blood cell composition was reshaped to resemble that of the lymphoid cell-enriched normal controls. Strong differences in blood cell composition were observed between timepoints, with a shift from myeloid progenitor enrichment at diagnosis to mature lymphoid enrichment at remission.

The cysteine opens and the phenylalanine closes a CDR3 of 15 amino acids. No DNA is listed. The library was produced with bulk RNA-seq. The TruSeq Stranded RNA sample prep kit was used to generate libraries of poly-A-enriched mRNA from an input of 0.8 to 1 ug total RNA. Paired-end sequencing was performed on a HiSeq 2500, with each sample sequenced in triplicate. A read length of 125 nucleotides per mate was used for RNA-seq. In the paper's pipeline: Reads were trimmed and aligned to hg38 with STAR v2.7, with quality control by FASTQC, RSeQC and multiqc. Salmon 0.14.1 was used to quantify gene expression levels as transcripts per million (TPM). The results of principal component analysis suggested that neither trial, library batch, sequencing batch, treatment regimen nor sex drove the transcriptomic profiles. TCRdb reprocessed the reads and assigns one entry to each CDR3 protein sequence, leaving out DNA. The V and J calls, along with clone size, are taken from TCRdb and not from the paper's own processing. The sample includes approximately 490 distinct CDR3 sequences, with more than 90% observed a single time. The ten biggest clones cover more than 7% of the sample.

Remarks on this clonotype: No cognate antigen has been identified for it.

Sequenced material: PBMCs or total blood leukocytes (not recorded which), taken during remission. The sequence was obtained from an adult with chronic myeloid leukemia. The V and J segments used are TRBV12-3 or TRBV12-4 and TRBJ1-1. The CDR3: CASSSQGAQGTEAFF.